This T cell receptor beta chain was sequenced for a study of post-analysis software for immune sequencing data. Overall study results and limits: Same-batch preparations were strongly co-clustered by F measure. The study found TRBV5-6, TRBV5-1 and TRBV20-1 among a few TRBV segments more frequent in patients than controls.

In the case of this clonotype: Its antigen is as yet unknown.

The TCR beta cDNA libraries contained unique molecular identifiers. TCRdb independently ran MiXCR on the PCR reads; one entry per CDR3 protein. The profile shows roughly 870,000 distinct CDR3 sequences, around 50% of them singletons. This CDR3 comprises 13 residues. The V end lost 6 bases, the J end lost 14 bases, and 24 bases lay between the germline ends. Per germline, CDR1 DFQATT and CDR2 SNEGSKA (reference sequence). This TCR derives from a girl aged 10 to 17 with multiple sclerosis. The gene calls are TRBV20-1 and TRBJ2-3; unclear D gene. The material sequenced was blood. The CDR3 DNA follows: TGCAGTGCCAGCCAGGTCGTCGGGCCGTCGTCGTATTTT. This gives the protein CSASQVVGPSSYF.